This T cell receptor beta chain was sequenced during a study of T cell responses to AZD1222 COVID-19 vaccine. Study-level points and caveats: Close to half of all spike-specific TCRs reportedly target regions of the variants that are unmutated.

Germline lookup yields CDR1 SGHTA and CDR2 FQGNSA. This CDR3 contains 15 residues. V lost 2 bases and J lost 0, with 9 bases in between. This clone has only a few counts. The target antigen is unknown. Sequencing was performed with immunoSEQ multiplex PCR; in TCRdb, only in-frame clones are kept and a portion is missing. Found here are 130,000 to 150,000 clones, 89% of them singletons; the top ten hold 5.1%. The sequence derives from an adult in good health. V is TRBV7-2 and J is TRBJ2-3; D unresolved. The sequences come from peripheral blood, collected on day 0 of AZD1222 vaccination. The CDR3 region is CASSLPTFSTDTQYF. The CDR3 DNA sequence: TGTGCCAGCAGCTTACCTACATTCAGCACAGATACGCAGTATTTT. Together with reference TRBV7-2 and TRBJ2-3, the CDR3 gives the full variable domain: GAGVSQSPSNKVTEKGKDVELRCDPISGHTALYWYRQSLGQGLEFLIYFQGNSAPDKSGLPSDRFSAERTGGSVSTLTIQRTQQEDSAVYLCASSLPTFSTDTQYFGPGTRLTVL.